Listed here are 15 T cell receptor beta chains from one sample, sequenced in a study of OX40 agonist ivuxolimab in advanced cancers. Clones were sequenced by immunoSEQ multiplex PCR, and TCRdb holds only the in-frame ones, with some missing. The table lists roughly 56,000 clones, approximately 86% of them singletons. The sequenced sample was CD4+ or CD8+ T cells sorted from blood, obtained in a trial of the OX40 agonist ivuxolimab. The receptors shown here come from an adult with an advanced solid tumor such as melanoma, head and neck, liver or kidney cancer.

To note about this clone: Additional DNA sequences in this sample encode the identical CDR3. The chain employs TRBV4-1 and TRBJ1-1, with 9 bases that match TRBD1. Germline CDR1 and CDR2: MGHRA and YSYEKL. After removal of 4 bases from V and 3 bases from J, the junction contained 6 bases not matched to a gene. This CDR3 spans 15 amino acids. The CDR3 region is CASSRGQGRDTEAFF. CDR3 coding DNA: TGCGCCAGCAGCCGCGGACAGGGGAGGGACACTGAAGCTTTCTTT.

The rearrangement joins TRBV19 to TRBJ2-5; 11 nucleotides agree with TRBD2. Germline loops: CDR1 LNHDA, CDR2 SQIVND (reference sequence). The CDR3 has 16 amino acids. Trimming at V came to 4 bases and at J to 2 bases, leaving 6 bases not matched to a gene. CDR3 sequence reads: CASSRIAGGRQETQYF. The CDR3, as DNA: TGTGCCAGTAGTAGGATAGCGGGGGGGCGACAAGAGACCCAGTACTTC. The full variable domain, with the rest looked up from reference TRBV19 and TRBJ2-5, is DGGITQSPKYLFRKEGQNVTLSCEQNLNHDAMYWYRQDPGQGLRLIYYSQIVNDFQKGDIAEGYSVSREKKESFPLTVTSAQKNPTAFYLCASSRIAGGRQETQYFGPGTRLLVL.

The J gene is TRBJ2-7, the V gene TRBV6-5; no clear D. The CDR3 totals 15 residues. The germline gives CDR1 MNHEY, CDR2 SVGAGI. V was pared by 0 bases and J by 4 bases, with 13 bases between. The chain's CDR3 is CASSYSKGADYEQYF. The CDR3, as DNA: TGTGCCAGCAGTTACTCGAAGGGCGCGGATTACGAGCAGTACTTC.

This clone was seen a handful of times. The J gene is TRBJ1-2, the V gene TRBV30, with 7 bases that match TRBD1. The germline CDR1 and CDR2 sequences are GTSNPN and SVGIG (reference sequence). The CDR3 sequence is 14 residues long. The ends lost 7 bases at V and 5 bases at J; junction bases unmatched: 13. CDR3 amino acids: CALLQGTSIYGYTF. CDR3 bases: TGTGCCTTACTACAGGGGACCTCGATTTATGGCTACACCTTC.

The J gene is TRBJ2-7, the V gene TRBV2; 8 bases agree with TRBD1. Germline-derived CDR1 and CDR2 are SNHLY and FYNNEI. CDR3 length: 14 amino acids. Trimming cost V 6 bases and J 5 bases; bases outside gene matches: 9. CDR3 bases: TGTGCCAGCAGCCTCGACAGGGGAGTCGACGAGCAGTACTTC. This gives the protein CASSLDRGVDEQYF.

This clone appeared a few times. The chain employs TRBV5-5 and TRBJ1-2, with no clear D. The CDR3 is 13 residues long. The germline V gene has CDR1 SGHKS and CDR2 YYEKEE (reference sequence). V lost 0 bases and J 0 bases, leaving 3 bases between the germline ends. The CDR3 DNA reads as TGTGCCAGCAGCTTGGATCCTAACTATGGCTACACCTTC. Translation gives CASSLDPNYGYTF.

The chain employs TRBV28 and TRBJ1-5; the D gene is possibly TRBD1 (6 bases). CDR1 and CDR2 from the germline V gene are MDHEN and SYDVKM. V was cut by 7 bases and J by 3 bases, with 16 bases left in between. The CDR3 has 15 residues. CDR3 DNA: TGTGCCAGCACCGACCGTCAGGGGCCCAATCAGCCCCAGCATTTT. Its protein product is CASTDRQGPNQPQHF.

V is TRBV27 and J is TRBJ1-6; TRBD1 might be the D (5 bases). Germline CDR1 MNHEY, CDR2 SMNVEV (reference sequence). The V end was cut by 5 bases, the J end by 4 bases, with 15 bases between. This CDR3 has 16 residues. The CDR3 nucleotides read TGTGCCAGCAGTCCTCGGGGCAGGAGTTATAATTCACCCCTCCACTTT. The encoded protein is CASSPRGRSYNSPLHF.

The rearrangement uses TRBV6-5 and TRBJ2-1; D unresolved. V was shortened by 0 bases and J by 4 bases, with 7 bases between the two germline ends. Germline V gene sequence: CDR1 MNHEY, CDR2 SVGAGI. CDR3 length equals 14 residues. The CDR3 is CASSYSLGYNEQFF. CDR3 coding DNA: TGTGCCAGCAGTTACTCTCTAGGGTACAATGAGCAGTTCTTC.

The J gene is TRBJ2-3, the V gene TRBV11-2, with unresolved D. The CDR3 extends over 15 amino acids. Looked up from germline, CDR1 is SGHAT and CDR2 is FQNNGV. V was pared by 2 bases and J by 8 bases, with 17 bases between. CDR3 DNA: TGTGCCAGCAGCTTATTCGGTATTGCCGAATTTACGCAGTATTTT. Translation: CASSLFGIAEFTQYF.

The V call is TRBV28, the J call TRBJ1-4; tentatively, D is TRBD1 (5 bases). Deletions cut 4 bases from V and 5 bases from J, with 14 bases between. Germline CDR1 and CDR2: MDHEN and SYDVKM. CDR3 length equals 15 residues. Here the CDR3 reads CASSSQGPLNEKLFF. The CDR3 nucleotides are TGTGCCAGCAGTTCTCAGGGACCTTTGAATGAAAAACTGTTTTTT.

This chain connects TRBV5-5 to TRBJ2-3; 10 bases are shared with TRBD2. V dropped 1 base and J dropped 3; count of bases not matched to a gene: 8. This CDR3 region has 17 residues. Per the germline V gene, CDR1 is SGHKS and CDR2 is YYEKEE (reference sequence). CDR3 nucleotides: TGTGCCAGCAGCTTGTATAGCGGGGGGTTTTCGACAGATACGCAGTATTTT. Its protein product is CASSLYSGGFSTDTQYF.

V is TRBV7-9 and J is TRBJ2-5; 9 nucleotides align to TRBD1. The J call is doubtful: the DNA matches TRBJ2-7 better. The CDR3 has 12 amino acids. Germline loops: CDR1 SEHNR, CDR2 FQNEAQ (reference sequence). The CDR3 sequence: CAVKQGAVEQYF. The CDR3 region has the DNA TGTGCCGTAAAACAGGGGGCTGTCGAGCAGTACTTC.

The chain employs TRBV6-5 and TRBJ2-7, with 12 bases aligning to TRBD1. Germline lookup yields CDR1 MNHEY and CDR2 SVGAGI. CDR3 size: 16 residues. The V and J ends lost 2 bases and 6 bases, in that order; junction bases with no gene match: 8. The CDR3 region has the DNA TGTGCCAGCAGTTACATAACCGGGACAGGGGGCTTCGAGCAGTACTTC. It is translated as CASSYITGTGGFEQYF.

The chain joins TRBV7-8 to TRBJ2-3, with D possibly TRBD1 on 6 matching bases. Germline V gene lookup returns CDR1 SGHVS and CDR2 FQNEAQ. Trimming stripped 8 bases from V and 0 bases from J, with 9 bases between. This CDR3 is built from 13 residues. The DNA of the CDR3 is TGTGCCAGCCGAGGACAGAGCACAGATACGCAGTATTTT. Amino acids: CASRGQSTDTQYF.